This TCR beta chain came from a study of CD8+CD57+ T cells in acquired aplastic anemia. Study overall: Sorted CD4+ plus CD8+ cells gave DNA averaging roughly 3 ug.

About this clonotype: The antigen remains unidentified.

Genomic DNA, the template, was used for profiling of the TCR beta VDJ and CDR3. TCRdb fed the reads into MiXCR, producing one record per CDR3 protein. This sample yields about 240,000 distinct CDR3 sequences, of which around 45% are seen a single time; 7% to 9.5% belongs to the top ten. Findings of the study overall: Sharing between patients and controls was observed for 25 to 30 CD8+ CDR3 sequences.

In patients chosen for sequencing, flow cytometry had shown CD8+CD57+ cell expansion. This CDR3 spans 13 amino acids. Trimming pared 1 base from V and 5 bases from J, leaving 9 bases between. CDR1 LGHNA and CDR2 YSLEER come from the germline V gene. The chain combines TRBV4-3 with TRBJ2-7; TRBD2 might be the D (5 bases). The TCR sequence derives from a human donor with aplastic anemia. The sample was sorted CD4+, CD8+, or CD8+CD57+ T cells (not recorded which) from PBMCs. The CDR3 region has the DNA TGCGCCAGCAGCCAAGGTACGCGGGACGAGCAGTACTTC. This encodes CASSQGTRDEQYF.